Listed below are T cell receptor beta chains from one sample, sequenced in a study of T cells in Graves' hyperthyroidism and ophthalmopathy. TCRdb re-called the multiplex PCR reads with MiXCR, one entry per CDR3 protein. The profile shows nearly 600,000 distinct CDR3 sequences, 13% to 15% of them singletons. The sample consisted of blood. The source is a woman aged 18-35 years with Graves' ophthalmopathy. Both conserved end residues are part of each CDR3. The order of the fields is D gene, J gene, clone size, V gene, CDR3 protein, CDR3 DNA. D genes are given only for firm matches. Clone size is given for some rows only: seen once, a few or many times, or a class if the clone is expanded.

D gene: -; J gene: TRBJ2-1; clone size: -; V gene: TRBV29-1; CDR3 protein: CSVDLAGSGEQFF; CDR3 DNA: TGCAGCGTTGATCTTGCGGGATCGGGTGAGCAGTTCTTC
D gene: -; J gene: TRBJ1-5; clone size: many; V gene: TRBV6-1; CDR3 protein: CASSPRGKSDNQPQHF; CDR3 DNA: TGTGCCAGCAGTCCGCGGGGGAAGAGCGACAATCAGCCCCAGCATTTT
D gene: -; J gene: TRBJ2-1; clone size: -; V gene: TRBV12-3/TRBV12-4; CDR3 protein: CASSTSLTVNEQFF; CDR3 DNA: TGTGCCAGCAGTACCTCACTGACGGTCAATGAGCAGTTCTTC
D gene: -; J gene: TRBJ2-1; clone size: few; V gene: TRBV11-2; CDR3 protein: CASSPPGSLTRGQFF; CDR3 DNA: TGTGCCAGCAGCCCTCCCGGGTCGCTCACAAGAGGGCAGTTCTTC
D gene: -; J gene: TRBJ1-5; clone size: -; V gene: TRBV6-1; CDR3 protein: CASSAGGNYQPQHF; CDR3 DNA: TGTGCCAGCAGTGCGGGGGGGAACTATCAGCCCCAGCATTTT
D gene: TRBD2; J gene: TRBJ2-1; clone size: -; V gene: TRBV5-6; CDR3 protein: CASSYGTSGVNEQFF; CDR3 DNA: TGTGCCAGCAGCTACGGGACTAGCGGGGTCAATGAGCAGTTCTTC
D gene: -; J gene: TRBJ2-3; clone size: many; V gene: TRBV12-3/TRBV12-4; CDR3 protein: CASSLSTGTDTQYF; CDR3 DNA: TGTGCCAGCAGTTTAAGTACAGGGACAGATACGCAGTATTTT
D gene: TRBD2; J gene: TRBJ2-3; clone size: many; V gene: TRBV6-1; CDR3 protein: CAISGGGSTDTQYF; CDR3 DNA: TGTGCCATTTCAGGCGGGGGGAGCACAGATACGCAGTATTTT
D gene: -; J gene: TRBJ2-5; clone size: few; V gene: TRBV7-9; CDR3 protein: CASSASPGAQETQYF; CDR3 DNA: TGTGCCAGCAGCGCCTCGCCGGGAGCCCAAGAGACCCAGTACTTC
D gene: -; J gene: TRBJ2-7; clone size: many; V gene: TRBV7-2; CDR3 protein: CASSPSPGLLKAYEQYF; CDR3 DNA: TGTGCCAGCAGCCCTTCACCGGGACTTCTAAAGGCCTACGAGCAGTACTTC
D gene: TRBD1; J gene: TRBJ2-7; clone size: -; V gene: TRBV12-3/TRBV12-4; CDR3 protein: CASSGAGTGGWSYEQYF; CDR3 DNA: TGTGCCAGCAGTGGCGCTGGGACAGGGGGCTGGTCCTACGAGCAGTACTTC
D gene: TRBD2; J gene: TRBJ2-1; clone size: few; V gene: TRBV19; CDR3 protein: CASKGLGVAGPPSSYNEQFF; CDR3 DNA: TGTGCCAGTAAGGGACTCGGTGTAGCGGGACCCCCGTCCTCCTACAATGAGCAGTTCTTC
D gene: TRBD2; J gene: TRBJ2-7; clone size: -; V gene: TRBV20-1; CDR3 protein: CSARRLAGGPDEQYF; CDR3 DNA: TGCAGTGCTAGGCGCCTAGCGGGAGGGCCGGACGAGCAGTACTTC
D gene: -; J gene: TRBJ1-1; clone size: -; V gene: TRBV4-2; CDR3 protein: CASSQDGGKGTEAFF; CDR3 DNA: TGTGCCAGCAGCCAAGATGGGGGAAAGGGCACTGAAGCTTTCTTT
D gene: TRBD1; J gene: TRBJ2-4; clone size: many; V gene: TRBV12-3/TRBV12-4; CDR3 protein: CASSRDRGYIQYF; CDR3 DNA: TGTGCCAGCAGTCGGGACAGGGGGTACATTCAGTACTTC
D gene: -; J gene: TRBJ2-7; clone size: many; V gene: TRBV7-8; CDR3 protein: CASSLAREQYF; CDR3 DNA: TGTGCCAGCAGCTTAGCGCGCGAGCAGTACTTC
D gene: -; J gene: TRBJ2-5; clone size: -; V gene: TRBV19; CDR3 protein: CASSILDNQETQYF; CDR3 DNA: TGTGCCAGTAGTATCCTGGACAACCAAGAGACCCAGTACTTC
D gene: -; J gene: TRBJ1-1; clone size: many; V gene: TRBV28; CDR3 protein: CASSRRTDLNTEAFF; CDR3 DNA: TGTGCCAGCAGTCGAAGGACGGACCTGAACACTGAAGCTTTCTTT
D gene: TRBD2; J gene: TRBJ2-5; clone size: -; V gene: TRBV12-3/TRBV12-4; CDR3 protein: CAAGGPQTQYF; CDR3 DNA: TGTGCTGCGGGAGGGCCGCAGACCCAGTACTTC
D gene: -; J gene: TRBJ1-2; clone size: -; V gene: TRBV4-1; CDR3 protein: CASSHRLTANYGYTF; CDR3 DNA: TGCGCCAGCAGCCATAGATTAACAGCTAACTATGGCTACACCTTC
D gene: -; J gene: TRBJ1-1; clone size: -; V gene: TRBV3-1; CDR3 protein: CASSQAGGSENTEAFF; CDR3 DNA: TGTGCCAGCAGCCAAGCGGGGGGCTCCGAAAACACTGAAGCTTTCTTT
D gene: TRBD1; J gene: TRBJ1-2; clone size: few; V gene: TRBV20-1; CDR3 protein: CSAPQLGGYTGVWSYGYTF; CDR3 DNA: TGCAGTGCTCCACAACTCGGGGGTTATACAGGGGTTTGGTCCTATGGCTACACCTTC
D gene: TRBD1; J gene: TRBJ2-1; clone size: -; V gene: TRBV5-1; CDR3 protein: CASSLGQGLYGEQFF; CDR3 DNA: TGTGCCAGCAGCTTGGGACAGGGGCTTTACGGTGAGCAGTTCTTC
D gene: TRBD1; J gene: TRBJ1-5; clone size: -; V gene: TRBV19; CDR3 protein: CASSIGGTGGNQPQHF; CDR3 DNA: TGTGCCAGTAGTATAGGGGGGACAGGGGGGAATCAGCCCCAGCATTTT
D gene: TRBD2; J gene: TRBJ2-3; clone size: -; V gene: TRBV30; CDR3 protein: CAWSYLRTSGSTDTQYF; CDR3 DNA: TGTGCCTGGAGTTATCTCAGGACTAGCGGGTCCACAGATACGCAGTATTTT
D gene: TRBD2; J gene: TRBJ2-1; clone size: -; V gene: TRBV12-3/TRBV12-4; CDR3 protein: CASSLAPRTSGSGNNNEQFF; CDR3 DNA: TGTGCCAGCAGTTTAGCTCCCCGGACTAGCGGGAGCGGGAACAACAATGAGCAGTTCTTC
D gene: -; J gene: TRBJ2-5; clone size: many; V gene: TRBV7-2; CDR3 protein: CASSLNHQETQYF; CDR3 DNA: TGTGCCAGCAGCTTAAATCACCAAGAGACCCAGTACTTC
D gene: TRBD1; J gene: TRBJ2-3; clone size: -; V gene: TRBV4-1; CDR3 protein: CASSRKGQTSTDTQYF; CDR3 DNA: TGCGCCAGCAGCCGAAAGGGACAGACTAGCACAGATACGCAGTATTTT
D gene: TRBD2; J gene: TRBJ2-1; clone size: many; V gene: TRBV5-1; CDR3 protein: CASSLYPGTSGTRGTHEQFF; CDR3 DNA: TGCGCCAGCAGCTTGTATCCCGGGACTAGCGGGACCCGAGGCACACATGAGCAGTTCTTC
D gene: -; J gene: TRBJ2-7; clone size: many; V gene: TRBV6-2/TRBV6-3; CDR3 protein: CASREGWDTHYEQYF; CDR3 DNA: TGTGCCAGCAGAGAAGGTTGGGACACCCACTACGAGCAGTACTTC
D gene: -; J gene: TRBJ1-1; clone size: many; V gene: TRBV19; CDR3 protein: CASSLYTEAFF; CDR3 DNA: TGTGCCAGCAGTTTATACACTGAAGCTTTCTTT
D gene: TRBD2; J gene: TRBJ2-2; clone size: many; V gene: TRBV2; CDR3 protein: CASSGTRSTTGELFF; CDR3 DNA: TGTGCCAGCAGTGGGACTAGGTCGACCACCGGGGAGCTGTTTTTT
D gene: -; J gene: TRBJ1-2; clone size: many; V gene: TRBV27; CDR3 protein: CASSLFPGYGYTF; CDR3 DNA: TGTGCCAGCAGTTTATTCCCGGGCTATGGCTACACCTTC
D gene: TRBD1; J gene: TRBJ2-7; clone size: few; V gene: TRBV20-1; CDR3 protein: CSARVDRGIGEQYF; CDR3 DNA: TGCAGTGCTAGAGTAGACAGGGGGATTGGCGAGCAGTACTTC
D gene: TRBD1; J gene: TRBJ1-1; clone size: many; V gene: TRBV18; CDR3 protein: CASSPRRQGNTEAFF; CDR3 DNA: TGTGCCAGCTCACCACGAAGACAGGGTAACACTGAAGCTTTCTTT
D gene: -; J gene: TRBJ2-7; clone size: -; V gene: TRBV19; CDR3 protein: CASSIKGVSSYEQYF; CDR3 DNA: TGTGCCAGTAGTATTAAAGGGGTTTCCTCCTACGAGCAGTACTTC
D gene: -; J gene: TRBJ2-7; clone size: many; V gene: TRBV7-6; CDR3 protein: CASSYRVGDEQYF; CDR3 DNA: TGTGCCAGCAGCTACAGGGTTGGTGACGAGCAGTACTTC
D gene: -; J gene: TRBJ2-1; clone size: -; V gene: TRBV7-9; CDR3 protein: CASSSSSEQFF; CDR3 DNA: TGTGCCAGCAGCTCCAGTAGCGAGCAGTTCTTC
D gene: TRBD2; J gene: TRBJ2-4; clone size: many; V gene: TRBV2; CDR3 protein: CASSGGGQEYIQYF; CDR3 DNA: TGTGCCAGCAGTGGGGGAGGGCAGGAGTACATTCAGTACTTC
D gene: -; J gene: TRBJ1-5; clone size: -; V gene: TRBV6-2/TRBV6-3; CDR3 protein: CASSYGGIQPQHF; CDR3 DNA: TGTGCCAGCAGTTACGGGGGAATCCAGCCCCAGCATTTT
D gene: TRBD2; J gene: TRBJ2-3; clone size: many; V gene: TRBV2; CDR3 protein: CASRGLAALRDTQYF; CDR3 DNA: TGTGCCAGCAGGGGACTAGCGGCGCTCCGCGATACGCAGTATTTT
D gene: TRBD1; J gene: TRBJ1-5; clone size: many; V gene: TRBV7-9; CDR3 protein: CASSPDRAQPQHF; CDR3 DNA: TGTGCCAGCAGCCCTGACAGGGCTCAGCCCCAGCATTTT
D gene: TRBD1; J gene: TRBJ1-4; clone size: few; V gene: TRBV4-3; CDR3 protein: CASSQDGTGYEKLFF; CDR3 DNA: TGCGCCAGCAGCCAAGACGGGACAGGGTACGAAAAACTGTTTTTT
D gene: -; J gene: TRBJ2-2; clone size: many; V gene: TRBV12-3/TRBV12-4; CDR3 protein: CASSNQASTGELFF; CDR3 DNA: TGTGCCAGCAGCAACCAAGCGAGCACCGGGGAGCTGTTTTTT
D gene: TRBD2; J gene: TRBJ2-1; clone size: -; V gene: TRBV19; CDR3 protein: CASMKSGGGYNEQFF; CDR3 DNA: TGTGCCAGTATGAAGAGCGGGGGGGGATACAATGAGCAGTTCTTC
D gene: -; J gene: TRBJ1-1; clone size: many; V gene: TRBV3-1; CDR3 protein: CASSPLQGNGGGNTEAFF; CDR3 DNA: TGTGCCAGCAGCCCATTACAGGGTAACGGAGGTGGGAACACTGAAGCTTTCTTT
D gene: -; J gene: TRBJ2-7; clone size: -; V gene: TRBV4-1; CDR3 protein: CASSQGAGPPYEQYF; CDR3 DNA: TGCGCCAGCAGCCAAGGGGCGGGGCCCCCCTACGAGCAGTACTTC